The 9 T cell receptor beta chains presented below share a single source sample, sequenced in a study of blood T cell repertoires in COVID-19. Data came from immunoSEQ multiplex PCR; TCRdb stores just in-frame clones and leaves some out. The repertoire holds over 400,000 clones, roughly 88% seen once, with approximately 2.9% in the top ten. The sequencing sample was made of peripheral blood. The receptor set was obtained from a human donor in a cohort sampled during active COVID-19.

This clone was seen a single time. CDR3 sequence (DNA): TGTGCCAGTAGCCTGGGGGGGGCGCGACTGTTTTTT. Its translation: CASSLGGARLFF. This chain joins TRBV19 and TRBJ1-4; TRBD1 might be the D (6 bases). Germline CDR1 LNHDA, CDR2 SQIVND (reference sequence). Trimming stripped 6 bases from V and 13 bases from J, with 15 bases between. The CDR3 consists of 12 residues.

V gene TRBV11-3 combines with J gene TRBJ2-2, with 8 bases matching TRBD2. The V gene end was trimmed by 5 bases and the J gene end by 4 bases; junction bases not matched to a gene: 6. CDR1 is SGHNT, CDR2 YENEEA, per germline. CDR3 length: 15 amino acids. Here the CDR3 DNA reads TGTGCCAGCAGCCACCTAACTAGCGGCACCGGGGAGCTGTTTTTT. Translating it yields CASSHLTSGTGELFF.

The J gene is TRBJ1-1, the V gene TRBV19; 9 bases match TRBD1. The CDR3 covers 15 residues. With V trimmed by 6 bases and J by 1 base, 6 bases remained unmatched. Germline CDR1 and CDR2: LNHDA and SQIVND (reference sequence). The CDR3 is CASRMTGGRNTEAFF. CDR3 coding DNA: TGTGCCAGTAGGATGACAGGGGGACGGAACACTGAAGCTTTCTTT.

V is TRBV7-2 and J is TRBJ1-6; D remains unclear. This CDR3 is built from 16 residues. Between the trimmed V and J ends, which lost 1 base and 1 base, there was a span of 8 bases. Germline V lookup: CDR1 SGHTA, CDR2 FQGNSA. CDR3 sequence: CASSLGGQSYNSPLHF. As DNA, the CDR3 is TGTGCCAGCAGCTTAGGCGGTCAGTCCTATAATTCACCCCTCCACTTT.

The CDR3 DNA follows: TGTGCCAGCAGCTTAGCTCAGGGCCCGGGTTCACCCCTCCACTTT. Translation gives CASSLAQGPGSPLHF. The chain joins TRBV11-2 to TRBJ1-6, with D perhaps TRBD1 (5 bases). This CDR3 has 15 amino acids. Trimming shortened V by 1 base and J by 9 bases, and 13 bases separated the two germline ends. Germline V CDR1 and CDR2: SGHAT, FQNNGV.

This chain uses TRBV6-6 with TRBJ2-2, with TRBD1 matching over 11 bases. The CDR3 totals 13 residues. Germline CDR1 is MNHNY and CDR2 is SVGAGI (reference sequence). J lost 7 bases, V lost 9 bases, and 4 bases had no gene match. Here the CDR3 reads CARRTGGYGELFF. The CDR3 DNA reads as TGTGCCAGGCGGACAGGGGGCTACGGGGAGCTGTTTTTT.

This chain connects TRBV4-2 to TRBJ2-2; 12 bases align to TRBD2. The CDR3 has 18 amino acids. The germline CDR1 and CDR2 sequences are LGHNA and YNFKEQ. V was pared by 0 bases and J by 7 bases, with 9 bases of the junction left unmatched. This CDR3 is CASSQEPLAGGPVGELFF. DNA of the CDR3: TGTGCCAGCAGCCAAGAGCCGCTAGCGGGAGGGCCGGTCGGGGAGCTGTTTTTT.

CDR3 amino acids: CASSLGQGNEQFF. In nucleotides, the CDR3 is TGTGCCAGCAGTTTGGGGCAGGGCAATGAGCAGTTCTTC. The chain has TRBV12-3 or TRBV12-4 and TRBJ2-1, with D possibly TRBD1 on 5 matching bases. V lost 3 bases to trimming and J lost 6 bases, with 9 bases between them. The CDR3 spans 13 residues.

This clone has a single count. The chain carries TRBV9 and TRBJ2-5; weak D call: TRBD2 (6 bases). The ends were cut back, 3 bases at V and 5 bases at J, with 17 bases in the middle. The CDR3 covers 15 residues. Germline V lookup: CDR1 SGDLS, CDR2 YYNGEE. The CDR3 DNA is TGTGCCAGCAGCGGGGGTACCGGGGCGGGGGAGACCCAGTACTTC. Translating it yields CASSGGTGAGETQYF.